These 16 T cell receptor beta chains originate from one sample sequenced in a study of human T cells and chemical hapten exposure. The study extracted total RNA from unfractionated whole blood. MiXCR, run by TCRdb on the 5' RACE reads, gives a single entry per CDR3 protein. The sample records over 95,000 distinct CDR3 sequences, more than 15% being singletons. Every receptor here comes from a human donor in good health.

In this sample, this clonotype turned up a few times. The chain recombines TRBV11-3 with TRBJ2-4; 9 bases are shared with TRBD2. The J segment lost 4 bases and the V segment lost 7 bases, leaving 8 bases of the junction unmatched. The CDR3 sequence is 15 residues long. Germline V CDR1 and CDR2: SGHNT, YENEEA. The chain's CDR3 is CASNSGRWRKNIQYF. CDR3 nucleotide sequence: TGTGCCAGCAATAGCGGGAGATGGCGGAAAAACATTCAGTACTTC.

V gene TRBV4-1 combines with J gene TRBJ1-4, with D possibly TRBD1 on 5 matching bases. Germline CDR1 reads MGHRA; CDR2 reads YSYEKL. V lost 4 bases, J lost 8 bases, and 8 bases lay in between. The CDR3 has 12 amino acids. In nucleotides, the CDR3 is TGCGCCAGCAGCCCCGACAGCGAAAAACTGTTTTTT. This translates into CASSPDSEKLFF.

This clonotype appeared once. The CDR3 is CASSYSRTEGVQYF. For the CDR3, the DNA is TGTGCCAGCAGTTACTCTAGGACAGAGGGTGTGCAGTACTTC. V and J are TRBV6-5 and TRBJ2-7; D is perhaps TRBD1 (6 bases). This CDR3 is built from 14 residues. Trimming left V 0 bases short and J 9 bases short, with 15 bases between. Germline values: CDR1 MNHEY, CDR2 SVGAGI.

The rearrangement uses TRBV6-2 or TRBV6-3 and TRBJ2-1; 10 nucleotides agree with TRBD2. This CDR3 is built from 15 residues. CDR1 MNHEY and CDR2 SVGEGT come from the germline V gene. J gave up 6 bases and V 6 bases, and 8 bases lay outside the gene matches. CDR3 residues: CASSSSGRAANEQFF. CDR3 DNA: TGTGCCAGCAGCAGCAGCGGGAGGGCCGCCAATGAGCAGTTCTTC.

This chain connects TRBV28 to TRBJ2-1; the match to TRBD1 covers 8 bases. The CDR3 loop spans 15 amino acids. The germline V gene has CDR1 MDHEN and CDR2 SYDVKM. V shed 5 bases, J shed 3 bases, and the junction held 6 bases outside the gene matches. The DNA for the CDR3 is TGTGCCAGCAGTCGCACCGGACAGGGCTACAATGAGCAGTTCTTC. Translated: CASSRTGQGYNEQFF.

In its sample, this clonotype was seen a few times. The chain joins TRBV7-9 to TRBJ2-6, with D perhaps TRBD2 (5 bases). V lost 1 base and J 1 base, leaving 5 bases between the germline ends. The CDR3 length is 15 residues. Germline values: CDR1 SEHNR, CDR2 FQNEAQ (reference sequence). The CDR3 bases are TGTGCCAGCAGCTTAGTAGCGTCTGGGGCCAACGTCCTGACTTTC. Residues: CASSLVASGANVLTF.

This clonotype was detected only a few times. The chain joins TRBV14 to TRBJ1-2, with D hard to call. Germline values: CDR1 SGHDN, CDR2 FVKESK. This CDR3 contains 17 residues. Trimming took off 1 base at V and 7 bases at J, with 22 bases between the two ends. The CDR3 nucleotides read TGTGCCAGCAGCCAAGTAATGGTTTTCATGCAGGATTCTGGCTACACCTTC. Protein sequence: CASSQVMVFMQDSGYTF. Variable domain in full (rest from reference TRBV14 and TRBJ1-2): EAGVTQFPSHSVIEKGQTVTLRCDPISGHDNLYWYRRVMGKEIKFLLHFVKESKQDESGMPNNRFLAERTGGTYSTLKVQPAELEDSGVYFCASSQVMVFMQDSGYTFGSGTRLTVV.

J is TRBJ2-5 and V is TRBV15; TRBD1 matches 8 bases. V trimming: 2 bases; J trimming: 4 bases; junction bases outside the gene matches: 6. CDR3 length: 15 amino acids. Germline V gene lookup returns CDR1 LNHNV and CDR2 YYDKDF (reference sequence). The DNA of the CDR3 is TGTGCCACCAGCAGATTGGGACAGGCGGGAGAGACCCAGTACTTC. This translates into CATSRLGQAGETQYF.

The chain joins TRBV11-2 to TRBJ2-6; a possible D gene is TRBD1 (5 bases). CDR1 and CDR2 from the germline V gene are SGHAT and FQNNGV. This CDR3 contains 16 residues. Trimming took off 4 bases at V and 0 bases at J, with 10 bases between the two ends. The chain's CDR3 is CASSSVRGSGANVLTF. The DNA for the CDR3 is TGTGCCAGCAGCTCGGTTAGGGGCTCTGGGGCCAACGTCCTGACTTTC.

This clonotype was counted between two and nine times. This rearrangement joins TRBV27 to TRBJ2-3; a weak D match, TRBD2 (5 bases). The CDR3 has 16 amino acids. V was trimmed by 8 bases and J by 2 bases, leaving 20 bases between them. From germline, CDR1 is MNHEY and CDR2 SMNVEV (reference sequence). The CDR3 is CASLPKASGTTDTQYF. The DNA of the CDR3 is TGTGCCAGCTTACCCAAGGCGAGCGGAACCACAGATACGCAGTATTTT.

This clonotype was picked up a small number of times. This rearrangement joins TRBV7-2 to TRBJ2-7, with D perhaps TRBD1 or TRBD2 (6 bases each). Germline lookup yields CDR1 SGHTA and CDR2 FQGNSA. CDR3 length equals 15 residues. V was trimmed by 2 bases and J by 5 bases, leaving 16 bases between them. CDR3 in amino acids: CASSLNRGLLDEQYF. The CDR3 region has the DNA TGTGCCAGCAGCTTAAACCGGGGGCTGTTAGACGAGCAGTACTTC. The entire variable domain, with the rest obtained from reference TRBV7-2 and TRBJ2-7, is as follows: GAGVSQSPSNKVTEKGKDVELRCDPISGHTALYWYRQSLGQGLEFLIYFQGNSAPDKSGLPSDRFSAERTGGSVSTLTIQRTQQEDSAVYLCASSLNRGLLDEQYFGPGTRLTVT.

This clonotype has a handful of counts. V and J are TRBV27 and TRBJ2-7; D is possibly TRBD2 (5 bases). This CDR3 has 16 amino acids. CDR1 is MNHEY, CDR2 SMNVEV, per germline (reference sequence). The germline V and J ends were trimmed by 1 base and 7 bases, with 20 bases remaining between them. The CDR3 DNA follows: TGTGCCAGCAGTTTATTCCAGCAAACCAGGACGGGGGAGCAGTACTTC. It specifies CASSLFQQTRTGEQYF.

This rearrangement joins TRBV20-1 to TRBJ2-7; D gene unclear. The ends were cut back, 2 bases at V and 3 bases at J, with 5 bases in the middle. This CDR3 comprises 11 residues. Germline CDR1 DFQATT, CDR2 SNEGSKA (reference sequence). CDR3 sequence (DNA): TGCAGTGCTAGATTAGACTACGAGCAGTACTTC. Protein: CSARLDYEQYF.

This chain links TRBV5-1 with TRBJ1-1, with a tentative D call TRBD1 (5 bases). The CDR3 has 14 amino acids. Germline V lookup: CDR1 SGHRS, CDR2 YFSETQ. Trimming took off 0 bases at V and 5 bases at J, with 11 bases between the two ends. CDR3 nucleotide sequence: TGCGCCAGCAGCTTGGCTCGGGGCCGGACTGAAGCTTTCTTT. Translated, it gives CASSLARGRTEAFF. The full variable domain, in which reference TRBV5-1 and TRBJ1-1 provide the parts outside the CDR3, is KAGVTQTPRYLIKTRGQQVTLSCSPISGHRSVSWYQQTPGQGLQFLFEYFSETQRNKGNFPGRFSGRQFSNSRSEMNVSTLELGDSALYLCASSLARGRTEAFFGQGTRLTVV.

The chain combines TRBV7-2 with TRBJ2-3; 12 nucleotides match TRBD2. In germline, CDR1 is SGHTA, CDR2 FQGNSA. The CDR3 is 18 amino acids. J lost 0 bases, V lost 2 bases, and 6 bases had no gene match. Written as DNA, the CDR3 is TGTGCCAGCAGCTTAACCAAACTAGCGGGAGGAAGCACAGATACGCAGTATTTT. Encoded protein: CASSLTKLAGGSTDTQYF.

This rearrangement joins TRBV5-1 to TRBJ2-1; 9 nucleotides align to TRBD2. V shed 0 bases, J shed 7 bases, and the junction held 11 bases outside the gene matches. This CDR3 is 17 amino acids long. CDR1 SGHRS and CDR2 YFSETQ come from the germline V gene. CDR3 sequence: CASSLVLRREGRNEQFF. CDR3 in DNA: TGCGCCAGCAGCTTGGTTTTGAGGCGGGAGGGCCGTAATGAGCAGTTCTTC.